This entry features one T cell receptor beta chain sequence. The V gene lost 5 bases and the J gene lost 2 bases, with 15 bases spanning the gap. The length of the CDR3 is 15 residues. Germline V gene lookup returns CDR1 MDHEN and CDR2 SYDVKM. The data belong to a study of T-cell reconstitution after alpha-beta-depleted transplantation in children. Preparation of the TCRbeta library was carried out with unique molecular identifiers. TCRdb independently ran MiXCR on the PCR reads; one entry per CDR3 protein. This repertoire shows around 960,000 distinct CDR3 sequences, roughly 29% found once; its top ten account for over 25%.

The chain combines TRBV28 with TRBJ1-1; D ambiguous. This sequence was found in a boy younger than two who had a stem cell transplant for SCID, so the T cells may come from the graft donor. Sequenced here: PBMCs, mostly from graft donor cells, sampled 360 days after TCRalphabeta/CD19-depleted stem cell transplant. CDR3 region: CASSLPGSRNTEAFF. In DNA form, the CDR3 reads TGTGCCAGCAGTCTGCCAGGAAGCCGAAACACTGAAGCTTTCTTT.